A selection of T cell receptor beta chains follows, all from one sample in a study of T-cell memory formation after mild COVID-19. TCRdb reprocessed the 5' RACE reads with MiXCR, giving one entry per CDR3 protein. The table shows 45,000 to 50,000 distinct CDR3 sequences, with 7% to 8% occurring only once. The sample was PBMCs or a T cell subset sorted from them (not recorded which). These receptor sequences come from a young man who had mild COVID-19 (a few samples of this study predate the infection). Cell type and time point are not known. Each CDR3 is given with its conserved first and last residue. The D gene is left open where the match is weak. Some rows mark clone size as missing; the rest say once, few, many or name a class of expanded clone.

NA	many	TRBV6-5	TRBJ1-2	CASRAGQFYGYTF	TGTGCCAGCAGAGCCGGACAGTTCTATGGCTACACCTTC
NA	NA	TRBV7-2	TRBJ1-5	CASSFTGQPQHF	TGTGCCAGCAGCTTTACTGGGCAGCCCCAGCATTTT
NA	NA	TRBV5-1	TRBJ2-5	CASSLRDSQETQYF	TGCGCCAGCAGCCTCCGGGACTCCCAAGAGACCCAGTACTTC
NA	NA	TRBV14	TRBJ1-6	CASSQGDRTANNSPLHF	TGTGCCAGCAGCCAAGGGGACCGGACAGCTAATAATTCACCCCTCCACTTT
NA	many	TRBV7-2	TRBJ1-2	CASNLSGTNYGYTF	TGTGCCAGCAACTTAAGTGGGACCAACTATGGCTACACCTTC
TRBD1	once	TRBV11-3	TRBJ1-1	CASSLGDSREAFF	TGTGCCAGCAGCTTAGGGGACAGCCGTGAAGCTTTCTTT
NA	NA	TRBV6-6	TRBJ1-5	CASSTSGFQPQHF	TGTGCCAGCAGTACCTCGGGGTTTCAGCCCCAGCATTTT
NA	many	TRBV7-3	TRBJ2-3	CASSLEAGATDTQYF	TGTGCCAGCAGCTTAGAGGCGGGGGCCACAGATACGCAGTATTTT
TRBD1	few	TRBV7-8	TRBJ2-3	CASSGGTGEMGDTQYF	TGTGCCAGCAGCGGCGGGACAGGGGAGATGGGGGATACGCAGTATTTT
TRBD1	many	TRBV7-3	TRBJ2-3	CASSLGQESDTQYF	TGTGCCAGCAGCTTGGGACAGGAATCGGATACGCAGTATTTT
NA	NA	TRBV20-1	TRBJ2-6	CSAPTPRRASGANVLTF	TGCAGTGCTCCCACCCCGCGGAGGGCCTCTGGGGCCAACGTCCTGACTTTC
NA	NA	TRBV7-9	TRBJ2-3	CASSLTSGSSTQYF	TGTGCCAGCAGCTTAACCTCGGGTAGCTCTACGCAGTATTTT
NA	few	TRBV5-1	TRBJ1-6	CASSLEGRHSYNSPLHF	TGCGCCAGCAGCTTGGAAGGGAGGCACTCCTATAATTCACCCCTCCACTTT
NA	few	TRBV7-2	TRBJ1-1	CASGRANTEAFF	TGTGCCAGCGGAAGGGCGAACACTGAAGCTTTCTTT
NA	NA	TRBV6-2/TRBV6-3	TRBJ1-1	CASSLQGTNTEAFF	TGTGCCAGCAGCCTACAGGGAACGAACACTGAAGCTTTCTTT
TRBD1	NA	TRBV4-1	TRBJ1-2	CASSQEVAGGLGGGYTF	TGCGCCAGCAGCCAAGAAGTGGCAGGGGGCCTTGGAGGTGGCTACACCTTC
TRBD2	few	TRBV7-2	TRBJ2-3	CASSLGTSRDTQYF	TGTGCCAGCAGCTTAGGGACTAGCAGGGATACGCAGTATTTT
TRBD2	NA	TRBV7-2	TRBJ2-1	CASRGSSGSYNEQFF	TGTGCCAGCAGGGGATCTAGCGGGAGCTACAATGAGCAGTTCTTC
TRBD1	few	TRBV20-1	TRBJ1-6	CSALRDSNSPLHF	TGCAGTGCTCTCCGGGACAGTAATTCACCCCTCCACTTT
NA	few	TRBV11-2	TRBJ1-1	CASSGFGTEAFF	TGTGCCAGCAGCGGGTTTGGCACTGAAGCTTTCTTT
NA	many	TRBV7-9	TRBJ2-7	CASSRGTSYEQYF	TGTGCCAGCAGCCGTGGGACTTCCTACGAGCAGTACTTC
NA	few	TRBV7-2	TRBJ2-2	CASSSRLFTGELFF	TGTGCCAGCAGCTCGCGACTGTTCACCGGGGAGCTGTTTTTT
NA	few	TRBV5-1	TRBJ2-1	CASRLRLDTYNEQFF	TGCGCCAGCCGGCTCCGACTAGATACCTACAATGAGCAGTTCTTC
NA	many	TRBV18	TRBJ1-6	CASSRPNSPLHF	TGTGCCAGCTCACGGCCTAATTCACCCCTCCACTTT
TRBD1	NA	TRBV7-2	TRBJ1-2	CASSRHQGADYGYTF	TGTGCCAGCAGTCGTCATCAGGGGGCGGACTATGGCTACACCTTC
TRBD1	few	TRBV12-3/TRBV12-4	TRBJ1-1	CASTLTGRNTEAFF	TGTGCCAGCACCCTGACAGGGAGAAACACTGAAGCTTTCTTT
NA	NA	TRBV12-3/TRBV12-4	TRBJ2-7	CASGSSPTYEQYF	TGTGCCAGCGGCTCTTCACCTACCTACGAGCAGTACTTC
TRBD1	few	TRBV19	TRBJ1-1	CATRQGLTLNTEAFF	TGTGCCACAAGACAGGGCCTGACTCTGAACACTGAAGCTTTCTTT
NA	many	TRBV7-9	TRBJ2-7	CASSLGTTGAGDEQYF	TGTGCCAGCAGCTTAGGAACGACCGGGGCGGGCGACGAGCAGTACTTC
TRBD2	NA	TRBV5-1	TRBJ2-6	CARPGRSGANVLTF	TGCGCCAGACCCGGGAGGTCTGGGGCCAACGTCCTGACTTTC
NA	few	TRBV5-1	TRBJ2-5	CASSLEYFQETQYF	TGCGCCAGCAGTTTAGAATACTTCCAAGAGACCCAGTACTTC
NA	many	TRBV7-9	TRBJ2-1	CASSLEVGGPVYNEQFF	TGTGCCAGCAGCTTAGAAGTCGGCGGGCCGGTCTACAATGAGCAGTTCTTC
TRBD1	NA	TRBV11-3	TRBJ2-1	CASSFAGTGGNEQFF	TGTGCCAGCAGCTTTGCGGGGACAGGGGGGAATGAGCAGTTCTTC
TRBD1	NA	TRBV7-2	TRBJ2-5	CASSSIQGVQETQYF	TGTGCCAGCAGCTCAATACAGGGGGTCCAAGAGACCCAGTACTTC
TRBD2	few	TRBV20-1	TRBJ2-1	CSALSSGGRYNEQFF	TGCAGTGCCCTCTCTAGCGGGGGTCGGTACAATGAGCAGTTCTTC
NA	NA	TRBV21-1	TRBJ2-3	CASSKVNMEDTDTQYF	TGTGCCAGCAGCAAAGTTAACATGGAGGATACAGATACGCAGTATTTT
TRBD2	NA	TRBV7-2	TRBJ2-1	CASSWGLAGGNEQFF	TGTGCCAGCAGCTGGGGACTAGCGGGGGGAAATGAGCAGTTCTTC
TRBD1	few	TRBV12-3/TRBV12-4	TRBJ1-2	CASNLVQGAQGYTF	TGTGCCAGCAACCTGGTACAGGGGGCGCAGGGCTACACCTTC
TRBD1	many	TRBV7-9	TRBJ1-4	CASRDNRGNEKLFF	TGTGCCAGCAGAGATAACAGGGGTAATGAAAAACTGTTTTTT
NA	NA	TRBV3-1	TRBJ2-2	CASSSIGSSNTGELFF	TGTGCCAGCAGCTCTATAGGGTCTTCGAACACCGGGGAGCTGTTTTTT
NA	NA	TRBV7-3	TRBJ2-1	CASSQQGGNEQFF	TGTGCCAGCAGCCAACAGGGCGGTAATGAGCAGTTCTTC
NA	few	TRBV5-6	TRBJ1-5	CASSLTGKGNQPQHF	TGTGCCAGCAGCTTGACGGGGAAGGGGAATCAGCCCCAGCATTTT
NA	few	TRBV7-9	TRBJ2-4	CASSPLAQGTPAKNIQYF	TGTGCCAGCAGCCCTCTGGCTCAGGGGACCCCAGCCAAAAACATTCAGTACTTC
TRBD2	few	TRBV7-8	TRBJ2-5	CASSPRLAGAKETQYF	TGTGCCAGCAGCCCCCGACTAGCGGGGGCGAAAGAGACCCAGTACTTC
NA	many	TRBV6-2/TRBV6-3	TRBJ1-5	CASTRDLNQPQHF	TGTGCCAGCACCCGGGACCTCAATCAGCCCCAGCATTTT
NA	many	TRBV20-1	TRBJ2-3	CSVKGRFSTDTQYF	TGCAGTGTGAAGGGGCGGTTTAGCACAGATACGCAGTATTTT
NA	few	TRBV7-2	TRBJ2-3	CASSSGPVPGSGTQYF	TGTGCCAGCAGTTCTGGACCGGTTCCGGGTTCGGGTACGCAGTATTTT
TRBD1	few	TRBV29-1	TRBJ2-7	CSVETGQGTEQYF	TGCAGCGTTGAAACCGGACAGGGGACCGAGCAGTACTTC
NA	NA	TRBV19	TRBJ2-1	CASKRRILGNEQFF	TGTGCCAGTAAGAGAAGGATTTTAGGCAATGAGCAGTTCTTC
NA	few	TRBV7-3	TRBJ2-5	CASSLTGLTETQYF	TGTGCCAGCAGCTTAACGGGGCTAACAGAGACCCAGTACTTC
NA	few	TRBV6-2/TRBV6-3	TRBJ1-5	CASSEASGYQPQHF	TGTGCCAGCAGTGAGGCCTCCGGGTATCAGCCCCAGCATTTT
NA	few	TRBV5-1	TRBJ1-2	CASSLVVGGAYGYTF	TGCGCCAGCAGCTTGGTGGTCGGGGGTGCATATGGCTACACCTTC
NA	few	TRBV27	TRBJ1-5	CASSLVRSNQPQHF	TGTGCCAGCAGTTTAGTCAGAAGCAATCAGCCCCAGCATTTT
NA	once	TRBV28	TRBJ1-2	CATSPAGGFYGYTF	TGTGCCACCTCTCCTGCCGGGGGATTCTATGGCTACACCTTC
NA	few	TRBV9	TRBJ2-5	CASSVALSRQETQYF	TGTGCCAGCAGCGTAGCCCTAAGCAGACAAGAGACCCAGTACTTC